Listed below are T cell receptor beta chains from one sample, sequenced in a study of siplizumab effects on memory and regulatory T cells. For these TCRs, the target antigens are not known. Libraries were prepared by immunoSEQ multiplex PCR; TCRdb keeps only in-frame clonotypes and omits some of them. The table lists about 14,000 clones, 49% of them singletons. The material sequenced was CFSE-low (dividing) CD4+ T cells sorted from an allogeneic mixed lymphocyte reaction. The receptor source for this set is a human donor in good health; the cells came from an allogeneic mixed lymphocyte reaction. Each CDR3 is given with its conserved first and last residue. A D gene is named only where the DNA matches it firmly. Some rows have no size entry. The others give once, few or many, or a class for an expanded clone.

V,D,size,J,CDR3,DNA
TRBV6-9,TRBD2,.,TRBJ2-7,CASSYQGLDSYEQYF,TGTGCCAGCAGTTACCAGGGACTAGACTCCTACGAGCAGTACTTC
TRBV2,.,few,TRBJ1-1,CASSETIINTEAFF,TGTGCCAGCAGTGAAACTATAATTAACACTGAAGCTTTCTTT
TRBV18,.,.,TRBJ1-5,CASSPGAGQPQHF,TGTGCCAGCTCACCAGGGGCGGGACAGCCCCAGCATTTT
TRBV6-5,.,once,TRBJ1-1,CASSPTDRNTEAFF,TGTGCCAGCAGTCCGACCGACAGGAACACTGAAGCTTTCTTT
TRBV18,.,few,TRBJ2-2,CASSPGAGNTGELFF,TGTGCCAGCTCACCAGGAGCAGGGAACACCGGGGAGCTGTTTTTT
TRBV30,.,few,TRBJ1-3,CAWTDEVGNTIYF,TGTGCCTGGACGGACGAAGTAGGAAACACCATATATTTT
TRBV7-3,.,few,TRBJ2-3,CASSQDSGTSTDTQYF,TGTGCCAGCAGCCAGGATTCCGGGACTAGCACAGATACGCAGTATTTT
TRBV30,.,.,TRBJ1-1,CAWSGVNTEAFF,TGTGCCTGGAGTGGGGTGAACACTGAAGCTTTCTTT
TRBV6-5,TRBD1,.,TRBJ1-6,CASRAGTANSPLHF,TGTGCCAGCAGAGCCGGGACAGCGAATTCACCCCTCCACTTT
TRBV30,.,.,TRBJ1-3,CAWAISGNTIYF,TGTGCCTGGGCTATCTCTGGAAACACCATATATTTT
TRBV4-1,.,.,TRBJ1-1,CASSQDWGGPTEAFF,TGCGCCAGCAGCCAAGATTGGGGGGGGCCCACTGAAGCTTTCTTT
TRBV10-3,.,.,TRBJ2-7,CAIVSTGSEQYF,TGTGCCATCGTCTCGACAGGTTCCGAGCAGTACTTC
TRBV18,.,.,TRBJ1-6,CASSPLQGGLSPLHF,TGTGCCAGCTCACCACTACAAGGAGGGCTTTCACCCCTCCACTTT
TRBV9,.,.,TRBJ1-6,CASSRTDRGSYNSPLHF,TGTGCCAGCAGTCGGACAGACCGGGGCTCCTATAATTCACCCCTCCACTTT
TRBV28,TRBD1,.,TRBJ1-6,CASSDRGYNSPLHF,TGTGCCAGCAGCGACAGGGGTTACAATTCACCCCTCCACTTT
TRBV6-5,TRBD1,few,TRBJ2-3,CASSRQGTQYF,TGTGCCAGCAGCCGACAGGGGACGCAGTATTTT
TRBV30,.,few,TRBJ1-2,CAWSAQVYGYTF,TGTGCCTGGAGTGCACAGGTCTATGGCTACACCTTC
TRBV7-9,.,few,TRBJ2-3,CASSSATDTQYF,TGTGCCAGCAGTTCAGCCACAGATACGCAGTATTTT
TRBV7-8,.,medium-sized,TRBJ1-2,CASSLVDRGQSGYTF,TGTGCCAGCAGCTTAGTTGATCGGGGCCAGAGTGGCTACACCTTC
TRBV18,TRBD1,.,TRBJ2-1,CASSPPNRGLNNEQFF,TGTGCCAGCTCACCACCCAACAGGGGGCTAAACAATGAGCAGTTCTTC
TRBV2,.,.,TRBJ2-7,CASRGDTSYEQYF,TGTGCCAGCAGGGGGGACACCTCCTACGAGCAGTACTTC
TRBV18,.,.,TRBJ1-1,CASSPFRGNTEAFF,TGTGCCAGCTCACCATTCCGGGGGAACACTGAAGCTTTCTTT
TRBV5-1,.,.,TRBJ1-5,CASSLGGTQPQHF,TGCGCCAGCAGCTTGGGGGGAACTCAGCCCCAGCATTTT
TRBV7-3,.,.,TRBJ2-6,CASSLQSGANVLTF,TGTGCCAGCAGCTTGCAATCTGGGGCCAACGTCCTGACTTTC
TRBV6-5,TRBD1,once,TRBJ2-1,CASIQGAGNEQFF,TGTGCCAGTATACAGGGGGCGGGCAATGAGCAGTTCTTC
TRBV11-2,.,few,TRBJ1-6,CATAQDYNSPLHF,TGTGCCACCGCCCAGGACTATAATTCACCCCTCCACTTT
TRBV10-3,.,few,TRBJ1-2,CAISAGRDYGYTF,TGTGCCATCAGTGCGGGCAGGGACTATGGCTACACCTTC
TRBV14,.,medium-sized,TRBJ2-5,CASSQNGGKETQYF,TGTGCCAGCAGCCAAAATGGGGGGAAAGAGACCCAGTACTTC